This paragraph reports one TCR beta chain. The antigen is unknown. The data were produced by immunoSEQ multiplex PCR, yet TCRdb's version contains in-frame clones alone and is incomplete. Of fewer than 85,000 clones in the sample, roughly 80% were seen once. With the ViraFEST assay, the study expanded antigen-specific CD4+ T cells using viral peptide pools, then sequenced them. With roughly 9 days of culture completed, CD4+ T cells were isolated. Each participant was administered two doses of either the BNT162b2 or the mRNA-1273 vaccine. This record belongs to a study of vaccination effects on CD4 cells after COVID-19. The study, taken as a whole, reports: Recruitment yielded few convalescent patients, and the study had no early post-infection timepoints.

The CDR3 spans 14 residues. Per the germline V gene, CDR1 is SGHNT and CDR2 is YYREEE (reference sequence). V lost 3 bases and J lost 2, with 12 bases in between. This chain connects TRBV5-4 to TRBJ2-7; a possible D gene is TRBD2 (6 bases). The receptor comes from a human donor who received a COVID-19 vaccine. Sequences were derived from CD4+ T cells from PBMCs cultured with HCoV-OC43 spike peptides, sampled after COVID-19 vaccination. Subset specified: HCoV-OC43 spike overlapping peptide pool stimulation. The CDR3 here is CASSSDLAPYEQYV. CDR3 sequence (DNA): TGTGCCAGCAGCTCGGACCTAGCGCCCTACGAGCAGTACGTC.